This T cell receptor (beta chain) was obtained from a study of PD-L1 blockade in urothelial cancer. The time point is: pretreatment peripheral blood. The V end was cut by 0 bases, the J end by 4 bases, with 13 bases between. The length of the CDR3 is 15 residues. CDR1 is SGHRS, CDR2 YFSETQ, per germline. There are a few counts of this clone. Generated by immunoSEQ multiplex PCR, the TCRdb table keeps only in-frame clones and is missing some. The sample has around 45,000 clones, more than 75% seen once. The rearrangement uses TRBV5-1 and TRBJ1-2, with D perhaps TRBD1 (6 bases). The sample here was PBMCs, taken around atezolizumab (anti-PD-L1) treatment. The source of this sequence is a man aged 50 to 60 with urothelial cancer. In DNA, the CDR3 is TGCGCCAGCAGCTTGGGGGACACCCCTATCTATGGCTACACCTTC. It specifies CASSLGDTPIYGYTF.